Below, 27 T cell receptor beta chains from the same sample are listed, as sequenced in a study of blood T cell repertoires in COVID-19. Some clones are missing from TCRdb's copy, which holds only in-frame ones; the method was immunoSEQ multiplex PCR. The sample has under 350,000 clones; about 86% are singletons. The specimen was PBMCs or T cells enriched from blood (not recorded which). The receptors originated from a middle-aged woman with acute COVID-19.

The chain couples TRBV11-2 to TRBJ2-3; 8 bases match TRBD2. This CDR3 comprises 18 residues. Germline CDR1 and CDR2: SGHAT and FQNNGV. Losses at the gene ends were 0 bases for V and 2 bases for J; bases not matched to a gene: 10. The CDR3 is CASSLEAPGGRATDTQYF. In nucleotides, the CDR3 is TGTGCCAGCAGCTTAGAGGCTCCGGGAGGGCGCGCCACAGATACGCAGTATTTT.

This chain connects TRBV5-6 to TRBJ2-7, with D tentatively TRBD1 (5 bases). The CDR3 is made up of 14 amino acids. Germline lookup yields CDR1 SGHDT and CDR2 YYEEEE. Trimming shortened V by 4 bases and J by 5 bases, and 16 bases separated the two germline ends. CDR3 sequence: CASSLTGQGNEQYF. The CDR3 DNA is TGTGCCAGCAGCCTCACTGGGCAGGGAAACGAGCAGTACTTC.

This chain connects TRBV7-9 to TRBJ1-2, with D perhaps TRBD1 (6 bases). Germline loops: CDR1 SEHNR, CDR2 FQNEAQ (reference sequence). This CDR3 is 16 amino acids long. Between the trimmed V and J ends, which lost 2 bases and 4 bases, there was a span of 17 bases. The CDR3 loop is CASSLIPQGSGYGYTF. In DNA form, the CDR3 reads TGTGCCAGCAGCTTAATCCCACAGGGTTCGGGCTATGGCTACACCTTC.

About this clone: This sample includes further DNA sequences coding for the same CDR3. The chain links TRBV2 to TRBJ1-1, with 7 positions matching TRBD1. Germline V gene data show CDR1 as SNHLY and CDR2 as FYNNEI. The CDR3 runs to 13 residues. V lost 6 bases and J lost 4; bases outside the gene matches: 5. CDR3 sequence reads: CASSRDRTTEAFF. For the CDR3, the DNA is TGTGCCAGCAGCCGGGACAGAACCACTGAAGCTTTCTTT. The variable domain in full, completed from reference TRBV2 and TRBJ1-1, reads EPEVTQTPSHQVTQMGQEVILRCVPISNHLYFYWYRQILGQKVEFLVSFYNNEISEKSEIFDDQFSVERPDGSNFTLKIRSTKLEDSAMYFCASSRDRTTEAFFGQGTRLTVV.

The V and J genes are TRBV19 and TRBJ1-6; a possible D gene is TRBD1 (5 bases). The CDR3 has 13 amino acids. Per germline, CDR1 LNHDA and CDR2 SQIVND (reference sequence). Trimming took off 3 bases at V and 5 bases at J, with 5 bases between the two ends. CDR3 loop: CASSMTDNSPLHF. The DNA for the CDR3 is TGTGCCAGTAGTATGACAGATAATTCACCCCTCCACTTT.

The chain has TRBV15 and TRBJ1-4; D not certain. V dropped 1 base and J dropped 5 bases, with 11 bases sitting between them. The length of the CDR3 is 15 residues. CDR1 LNHNV and CDR2 YYDKDF come from the germline V gene (reference sequence). CDR3 coding DNA: TGTGCCACCAGCAGAGCAGCGGCCGCAAATGAAAAACTGTTTTTT. Translated, it gives CATSRAAAANEKLFF.

This clone appeared once. V is TRBV19 and J is TRBJ1-1; 7 bases match TRBD1. The CDR3 covers 14 residues. From germline, CDR1 is LNHDA and CDR2 SQIVND (reference sequence). V was pared by 5 bases and J by 2 bases, with 5 bases of the junction left unmatched. CDR3: CASSVEGANTEAFF. DNA for the CDR3: TGTGCCAGTAGTGTGGAGGGGGCCAACACTGAAGCTTTCTTT.

This chain links TRBV12-3 or TRBV12-4 with TRBJ1-1; D might be TRBD1 (6 bases). The CDR3 loop spans 11 amino acids. Trimming took 5 bases from V and 6 from J, leaving 7 bases between them. The CDR3: CASSRQAEAFF. In DNA form, the CDR3 reads TGTGCCAGCAGTAGACAGGCTGAAGCTTTCTTT.

In this sample, this clone turned up once. The V call is TRBV7-9, the J call TRBJ1-1; TRBD1 agrees at 8 bases. Per the germline V gene, CDR1 is SEHNR and CDR2 is FQNEAQ (reference sequence). CDR3 size: 14 residues. V was clipped by 1 base and J by 8 bases; unmatched bases: 6. The chain's CDR3 is CASSLVHRGGEAFF. Here the CDR3 DNA reads TGTGCCAGCAGCTTAGTTCACAGGGGGGGAGAAGCTTTCTTT.

The chain employs TRBV27 and TRBJ1-2; D gene unclear. Germline CDR1 MNHEY, CDR2 SMNVEV (reference sequence). The length of the CDR3 is 15 residues. V was shortened by 7 bases and J by 1 base, with 16 bases between the two germline ends. CDR3 in DNA: TGTGCCAGCACTTCTTCAGGACTGAGTAACTATGGCTACACCTTC. This sequence encodes CASTSSGLSNYGYTF.

V and J are TRBV6-6 and TRBJ2-7, with D perhaps matching TRBD1 (5 bases). The germline V gene has CDR1 MNHNY and CDR2 SVGAGI (reference sequence). CDR3 size: 13 residues. The V gene lost 6 bases and the J gene lost 2 bases, with 11 bases spanning the gap. CDR3 DNA sequence: TGTGCCAGCAGACTAAGACAGACCTACGAGCAGTACTTC. Translated, it gives CASRLRQTYEQYF.

The V gene is TRBV20-1, the J gene TRBJ1-1, with 7 positions matching TRBD1. The CDR3 sequence is 15 residues long. Germline V lookup: CDR1 DFQATT, CDR2 SNEGSKA (reference sequence). V trimming: 3 bases; J trimming: 4 bases; junction bases outside the gene matches: 11. CDR3: CSASDPRQGSTEAFF. CDR3 nucleotide sequence: TGCAGTGCTAGTGACCCGAGACAGGGTTCCACTGAAGCTTTCTTT.

This sequence joins TRBV29-1 and TRBJ2-7; perhaps TRBD2 as D (5 bases). V lost 7 bases, J lost 2 bases, and 12 bases lay in between. In germline, CDR1 is SQVTM, CDR2 ANQGSEA. The CDR3 has 12 residues. The CDR3 DNA reads TGCAGCGCGGGATCCTCCCCCTACGAGCAGTACTTC. Translation gives CSAGSSPYEQYF.

The J gene is TRBJ2-7, the V gene TRBV28; TRBD1 is a possible D gene (6 bases). Trimming shortened V by 2 bases and J by 4 bases, and 12 bases separated the two germline ends. CDR3 length: 14 amino acids. Germline V gives CDR1 MDHEN, CDR2 SYDVKM. The CDR3, as DNA: TGTGCCAGCAGTTTACCAGGGGATTGGTACGAGCAGTACTTC. Translating gives CASSLPGDWYEQYF.

This chain uses TRBV9 with TRBJ1-2; TRBD1 matches 8 bases. The germline gives CDR1 SGDLS, CDR2 YYNGEE. V was clipped by 2 bases and J by 6 bases; unmatched bases: 12. The length of the CDR3 is 16 residues. DNA for the CDR3: TGTGCCAGCAGCGTCGACGATATCCAGGGGGCAAATGGCTACACCTTC. Protein: CASSVDDIQGANGYTF. Variable domain in full (rest from reference TRBV9 and TRBJ1-2): DSGVTQTPKHLITATGQRVTLRCSPRSGDLSVYWYQQSLDQGLQFLIQYYNGEERAKGNILERFSAQQFPDLHSELNLSSLELGDSALYFCASSVDDIQGANGYTFGSGTRLTVV.

The chain recombines TRBV6-2 or TRBV6-3 with TRBJ1-2; D not resolved. CDR1 is MNHEY and CDR2 is SVGEGT in the germline V gene. Trimming left V 0 bases short and J 1 base short, with 15 bases between. There are 17 residues in the CDR3. DNA of the CDR3: TGTGCCAGCAGTTACTCGACAAGGCGGGGAAGTAACTATGGCTACACCTTC. It is translated as CASSYSTRRGSNYGYTF.

The V gene is TRBV7-2, the J gene TRBJ2-5; 11 bases line up with TRBD1. The CDR3 has 18 amino acids. Germline assignment: CDR1 SGHTA and CDR2 FQGNSA. V dropped 1 base and J dropped 5; count of bases not matched to a gene: 12. In nucleotides, the CDR3 is TGTGCCAGCAGCTTAGGCCCCCAAGGGACAGGGGGGATGGAGACCCAGTACTTC. It specifies CASSLGPQGTGGMETQYF. The whole variable domain, filled in from reference TRBV7-2 and TRBJ2-5, reads GAGVSQSPSNKVTEKGKDVELRCDPISGHTALYWYRQSLGQGLEFLIYFQGNSAPDKSGLPSDRFSAERTGGSVSTLTIQRTQQEDSAVYLCASSLGPQGTGGMETQYFGPGTRLLVL.

The V and J genes are TRBV9 and TRBJ1-2; TRBD1 aligns across 7 bases. CDR1 is SGDLS and CDR2 is YYNGEE in the germline V gene. The CDR3 consists of 14 residues. J gave up 7 bases and V 4 bases, and 10 bases lay outside the gene matches. CDR3 loop: CASSPLPDRPGYTF. CDR3 sequence (DNA): TGTGCCAGCAGCCCATTACCGGACAGGCCTGGCTACACCTTC.

The chain links TRBV21-1 to TRBJ1-5; the table gives TRBD1 as D, unverified against the DNA. TRBV21-1 represents a pseudogene. The CDR3 extends over 15 amino acids. The CDR3 loop is CASSKGQGSNQPQHF. The CDR3 DNA follows: TGTGCCAGCAGCAAGGGACAGGGCAGCAATCAGCCCCAGCATTTT.

The rearrangement uses TRBV6-1 and TRBJ2-6; TRBD2 might be the D (5 bases). Germline CDR1 MNHNS, CDR2 SASEGT. The CDR3 is 16 residues long. V shed 4 bases and J shed 4 bases, with 14 bases lying between them. Here the CDR3 reads CASSGGIVLGANVLTF. The CDR3 coding sequence is TGTGCCAGCAGTGGAGGGATTGTATTAGGGGCCAACGTCCTGACTTTC.

The genes are TRBV9 and TRBJ2-2; tentative D call: TRBD2 (6 bases). CDR1 and CDR2 from the germline V gene are SGDLS and YYNGEE. With 4 bases removed from V and 2 bases from J, the gap between germline ends came to 15 bases. The CDR3 is 16 amino acids. This CDR3 is CASSSGTVINTGELFF. The CDR3 bases are TGTGCCAGCAGCTCCGGGACTGTGATCAACACCGGGGAGCTGTTTTTT.

The V and J genes are TRBV7-2 and TRBJ2-5, with D possibly matching TRBD2 (6 bases). From germline, CDR1 is SGHTA and CDR2 FQGNSA. The V end lost 3 bases, the J end lost 7 bases, and 18 bases lay between the germline ends. The CDR3 runs 15 residues. Written as DNA, the CDR3 is TGTGCCAGCAGCTTGAGCGGAGGGATCGTGGGGACCCAGTACTTC. It specifies CASSLSGGIVGTQYF.

The rearrangement links TRBV5-4 to TRBJ2-1, with 9 positions matching TRBD2. V lost 0 bases to trimming and J lost 5 bases; unmatched junction nucleotides: 6. The CDR3 extends over 16 amino acids. Germline CDR1 and CDR2: SGHNT and YYREEE (reference sequence). The CDR3 nucleotides read TGTGCCAGCAGCTTGGACCTAGCGGGATATAACAATGAGCAGTTCTTC. It is translated as CASSLDLAGYNNEQFF.

J is TRBJ1-3 and V is TRBV3-1 (or the pseudogene TRBV3-2), with TRBD1 matching 11 bases. Trimming at V came to 1 base and at J to 6 bases, leaving 2 bases not matched to a gene. The CDR3 contains 15 residues. Germline V gene lookup returns CDR1 LGHDT and CDR2 YNNKEL (reference sequence). In DNA form, the CDR3 reads TGTGCCAGCAGCCAAGGGACAGGGGGCGTAAACACCATATATTTT. Amino acid sequence: CASSQGTGGVNTIYF.

This clone has just one count. The chain has TRBV9 and TRBJ1-1; 8 bases agree with TRBD1. J lost 5 bases, V lost 0 bases, and 9 bases had no gene match. The germline V gene encodes CDR1 SGDLS and CDR2 YYNGEE. The CDR3 consists of 16 residues. The CDR3 bases are TGTGCCAGCAGCGTAGCCCCGACAGGGGTGGGAACTGAAGCTTTCTTT. This codes for CASSVAPTGVGTEAFF.

About this clone itself: This CDR3 is also generated by other DNA sequences in the sample. The gene calls are TRBV7-2 and TRBJ2-3; no firm D call. The CDR3 has 13 amino acids. The germline V and J ends were trimmed by 1 base and 4 bases, with 6 bases remaining between them. CDR1 is SGHTA, CDR2 FQGNSA, per germline. The CDR3 spells CASSLGSADTQYF. The CDR3 DNA reads as TGTGCCAGCAGCTTAGGGTCAGCAGATACGCAGTATTTT. The variable domain in full, completed from reference TRBV7-2 and TRBJ2-3, reads GAGVSQSPSNKVTEKGKDVELRCDPISGHTALYWYRQSLGQGLEFLIYFQGNSAPDKSGLPSDRFSAERTGGSVSTLTIQRTQQEDSAVYLCASSLGSADTQYFGPGTRLTVL.

This clone was observed once. The CDR3 DNA is TGTGCCAGCAGCCTGACATGGACGGGAGACCCCACCTACGAGCAGTACTTC. This encodes CASSLTWTGDPTYEQYF. This chain connects TRBV12-1 to TRBJ2-7; the table names TRBD2, a call not compared with the DNA. TRBV12-1 is marked as a pseudogene. This CDR3 spans 17 amino acids.